This record concerns one TCR beta chain sequence. Its antigen is not known. The junction departs from germline at one end; a sequencing error may be responsible. Germline V gene data show CDR1 as SGHAT and CDR2 as FQNNGV. This CDR3 has 13 amino acids. The entry originates in a study of brain metastases from non-small cell lung cancer. Study findings and constraints: Expanded T-cell clones appeared in 60% to 80% of brain metastases over primaries. Compared with primary tumors, brain metastases showed less T-cell infiltration.

Produced via immunoSEQ multiplex PCR; TCRdb's table is partial and in-frame only. The data contain 13,000 to 15,000 clones, approximately 83% of them singletons. This receptor was taken from a donor at least 40 years old with non-small cell lung cancer. The V and J genes are TRBV11-2 and TRBJ2-7; no clear D gene. Sequenced material: primary lung tumor tissue. CDR3 in DNA: TGTGTCAGCAGCCAAACGCCCAACCGGGAGCAGTACTTC. Amino acids: CVSSQTPNREQYF.